These 5 T cell receptor beta chains originate from one sample sequenced in a study of OX40 agonist ivuxolimab in advanced cancers. Here immunoSEQ multiplex PCR was the method, and the copy in TCRdb shows in-frame clones only, minus some. This sample has 81,000 or so clones; 88% occur once, and the top ten carry around 0.45%. This material consisted of CD4+ or CD8+ T cells sorted from blood, taken in a trial of the OX40 agonist ivuxolimab. The source is an adult with an advanced solid tumor such as melanoma, head and neck, liver or kidney cancer.

V is TRBV5-8 and J is TRBJ1-5; the D is unclear. Trimming cost V 0 bases and J 3 bases, with 7 bases left between them. Germline values: CDR1 SGHTS, CDR2 YDEGEE. This CDR3 spans 14 amino acids. As DNA, the CDR3 is TGTGCCAGCAGCTTGGGAACCCACAATCAGCCCCAGCATTTT. Its protein is CASSLGTHNQPQHF.

The gene calls are TRBV7-3 and TRBJ2-1; D is undetermined. The CDR3 is made up of 13 amino acids. Trimming pared 5 bases from V and 3 bases from J, leaving 8 bases between. From germline, CDR1 is SGHTA and CDR2 FQGTGA. As DNA, the CDR3 is TGTGCCAGCAGCCCAGAGGACTACAATGAGCAGTTCTTC. Protein: CASSPEDYNEQFF.

This chain joins TRBV10-3 and TRBJ1-1; D call uncertain. This CDR3 has 14 residues. Germline V lookup: CDR1 ENHRY, CDR2 SYGVKD. Trimming removed 6 bases from V and 2 bases from J, with 13 bases in between. This CDR3 reads CAIRPSGVNTEAFF. For the CDR3, the DNA is TGTGCCATCAGACCGTCCGGGGTTAACACTGAAGCTTTCTTT.

V gene TRBV5-4 combines with J gene TRBJ2-1; 9 nucleotides align to TRBD2. The CDR3 consists of 20 residues. Trimming cost V 3 bases and J 0 bases; bases outside gene matches: 16. The germline V gene encodes CDR1 SGHNT and CDR2 YYREEE (reference sequence). DNA for the CDR3: TGTGCCAGCAGCTATGGCCCGGGACTAGCCCTTATGAGCTCCTACAATGAGCAGTTCTTC. It encodes CASSYGPGLALMSSYNEQFF.

The rearrangement links TRBV6-6 to TRBJ1-5, with D unclear. V lost 5 bases and J 5 bases, leaving 4 bases between the germline ends. CDR1 MNHNY and CDR2 SVGAGI come from the germline V gene (reference sequence). CDR3 length: 11 amino acids. The CDR3 sequence is CASSTDQPQHF. CDR3 in DNA: TGTGCCAGCAGTACCGATCAGCCCCAGCATTTT.